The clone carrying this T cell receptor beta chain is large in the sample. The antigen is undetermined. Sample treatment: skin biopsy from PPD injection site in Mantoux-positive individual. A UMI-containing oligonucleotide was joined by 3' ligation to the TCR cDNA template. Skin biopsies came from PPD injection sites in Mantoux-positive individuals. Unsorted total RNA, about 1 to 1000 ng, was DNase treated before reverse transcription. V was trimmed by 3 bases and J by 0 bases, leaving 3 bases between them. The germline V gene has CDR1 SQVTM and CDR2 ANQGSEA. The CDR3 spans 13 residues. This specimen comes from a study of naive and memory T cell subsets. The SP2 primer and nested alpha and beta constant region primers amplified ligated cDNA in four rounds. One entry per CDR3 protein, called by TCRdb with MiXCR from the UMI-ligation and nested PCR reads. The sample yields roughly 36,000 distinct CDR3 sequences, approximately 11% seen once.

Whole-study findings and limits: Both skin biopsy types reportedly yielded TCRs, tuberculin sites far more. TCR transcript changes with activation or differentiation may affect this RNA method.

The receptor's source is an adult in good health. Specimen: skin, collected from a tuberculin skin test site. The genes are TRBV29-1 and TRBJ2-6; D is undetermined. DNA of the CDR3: TGCAGCGTTGAGGGCTCTGGGGCCAACGTCCTGACTTTC. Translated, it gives CSVEGSGANVLTF. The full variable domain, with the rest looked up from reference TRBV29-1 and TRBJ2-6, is SAVISQKPSRDICQRGTSLTIQCQVDSQVTMMFWYRQQPGQSLTLIATANQGSEATYESGFVIDKFPISRPNLTFSTLTVSNMSPEDSSIYLCSVEGSGANVLTFGAGSRLTVL.